Presented here are 27 T cell receptor beta chains from one specimen sequenced in a study of OX40 agonist ivuxolimab in advanced cancers. The method was the immunoSEQ multiplex PCR assay. Not all clones reach the TCRdb copy of this immuneACCESS table, which keeps in-frame sequences only. Checked studies attribute under half of the gap to unresolved V genes and leave the rest unexplained. The sample table records tens of thousands of clones; 90% to 95% of these occur just once. Roughly 13% of the sample comes from the top ten. Specimen: CD4+ or CD8+ T cells sorted from blood, collected in a trial of the OX40 agonist ivuxolimab. These receptors were taken from an adult with an advanced solid tumor such as melanoma, head and neck, liver or kidney cancer.

The CDR3 spells CASSPGGQGREQYF. Here the CDR3 DNA reads TGTGCCAGCAGCCCGGGGGGCCAGGGGCGCGAGCAGTACTTC. The chain carries TRBV7-8 and TRBJ2-7, with TRBD2 as a possible D gene (7 bases). This CDR3 has 14 amino acids. In germline, CDR1 is SGHVS, CDR2 FQNEAQ. With 5 bases removed from V and 6 bases from J, the gap between germline ends came to 17 bases.

J is TRBJ2-7 and V is TRBV11-1; D not resolved. The CDR3 is 13 residues long. Germline CDR1 SGHAT, CDR2 FQDESV (reference sequence). Trimming took off 3 bases at V and 0 bases at J, with 6 bases between the two ends. The chain's CDR3 is CASSFDDSYEQYF. As DNA, the CDR3 is TGTGCCAGCAGCTTTGACGACTCCTACGAGCAGTACTTC.

This clone was seen a handful of times. The chain uses TRBV4-3 and TRBJ1-1, with 7 nucleotides matching TRBD1. Trimming cost V 1 base and J 3 bases; bases outside gene matches: 2. From germline, CDR1 is LGHNA and CDR2 YSLEER. This CDR3 spans 14 amino acids. For the CDR3, the DNA is TGCGCCAGCAGCCAAGGACAGGGATACACTGAAGCTTTCTTT. Its protein product is CASSQGQGYTEAFF.

The V call is TRBV6-6, the J call TRBJ1-5, with D perhaps matching TRBD1 (5 bases). V shed 2 bases and J shed 3 bases, with 8 bases lying between them. The germline CDR1 and CDR2 sequences are MNHNY and SVGAGI (reference sequence). CDR3 length equals 14 residues. Written as DNA, the CDR3 is TGTGCCAGCAGTTACAGGGGCCCCAATCAGCCCCAGCATTTT. Translated, it gives CASSYRGPNQPQHF.

The rearrangement uses TRBV11-3 and TRBJ2-1; tentative D call: TRBD2 (6 bases). V lost 4 bases, J lost 4 bases, and 11 bases lay in between. CDR3 length equals 14 residues. Germline V gene lookup returns CDR1 SGHNT and CDR2 YENEEA. This CDR3 reads CASSSGGGYNEQFF. Here the CDR3 DNA reads TGTGCCAGCAGCTCTGGGGGAGGATACAATGAGCAGTTCTTC.

The rearrangement links TRBV27 to TRBJ2-1; 9 bases agree with TRBD2. CDR1 and CDR2 from the germline V gene are MNHEY and SMNVEV (reference sequence). CDR3 length equals 15 residues. V shed 3 bases, J shed 4 bases, and the junction held 4 bases outside the gene matches. DNA of the CDR3: TGTGCCAGCAGTTTGGCGGGAGGGCCTTACAATGAGCAGTTCTTC. Its protein product is CASSLAGGPYNEQFF.

V is TRBV9 and J is TRBJ2-7; 9 bases line up with TRBD2. Germline V gene sequence: CDR1 SGDLS, CDR2 YYNGEE. V lost 3 bases to trimming and J lost 4 bases; unmatched junction nucleotides: 5. This CDR3 region has 14 residues. The CDR3 region has the DNA TGTGCCAGCAGCGGCGGGGGGGCCGTATACGAGCAGTACTTC. Protein: CASSGGGAVYEQYF. Looking up the rest from reference TRBV9 and TRBJ2-7 gives the full variable domain: DSGVTQTPKHLITATGQRVTLRCSPRSGDLSVYWYQQSLDQGLQFLIQYYNGEERAKGNILERFSAQQFPDLHSELNLSSLELGDSALYFCASSGGGAVYEQYFGPGTRLTVT.

The V and J genes are TRBV5-6 and TRBJ1-4, with 7 bases aligning to TRBD1. J gave up 3 bases and V 0 bases, and 2 bases lay outside the gene matches. Germline loops: CDR1 SGHDT, CDR2 YYEEEE. The CDR3 loop spans 15 amino acids. The CDR3 coding sequence is TGTGCCAGCAGCTTGGTCGGGACAGCTAATGAAAAACTGTTTTTT. This gives the protein CASSLVGTANEKLFF.

This clone was seen just once. The chain is built from TRBV4-1 and TRBJ1-4, with D possibly being TRBD1 (5 bases). The CDR3 runs to 13 residues. In germline, CDR1 is MGHRA, CDR2 YSYEKL. V was clipped by 0 bases and J by 11 bases, with 10 bases between them. The CDR3 is CASSQDGDEKLFF. The CDR3 region has the DNA TGCGCCAGCAGCCAAGATGGGGACGAGAAACTGTTTTTT.

This chain uses TRBV7-6 with TRBJ2-7; no firm D call. The CDR3 is 14 amino acids. Germline-derived CDR1 and CDR2 are SGHVS and FNYEAQ. V was cut by 5 bases and J by 1 base, with 12 bases left in between. The CDR3: CASSLSGFSYEQYF. The CDR3 DNA is TGTGCCAGCAGCCTGAGTGGATTTTCCTACGAGCAGTACTTC.

The chain carries TRBV6-1 and TRBJ2-5; a weak D match, TRBD2 (5 bases). Germline assignment: CDR1 MNHNS and CDR2 SASEGT. CDR3 length: 13 residues. Trimming took 7 bases from V and 5 from J, leaving 14 bases between them. The CDR3 DNA follows: TGTGCCAGCACCTACGAGGGCGGGGAGACCCAGTACTTC. This sequence encodes CASTYEGGETQYF.

The chain has TRBV27 and TRBJ1-1, with 10 bases identical to TRBD1. The junction had 4 bases not matched to a gene; V was cut back by 4 bases and J by 5 bases. CDR3 length: 14 amino acids. Germline V lookup: CDR1 MNHEY, CDR2 SMNVEV (reference sequence). The CDR3 nucleotides read TGTGCCAGCAGTTCGACAGGGGGCGGAACTGAAGCTTTCTTT. Amino acid sequence: CASSSTGGGTEAFF.

The chain has TRBV9 and TRBJ2-3; TRBD2 aligns across 8 bases. J was trimmed by 4 bases and V by 1 base; bases with no gene match: 14. Germline V CDR1 and CDR2: SGDLS, YYNGEE. The CDR3 length is 18 residues. The CDR3 here is CASSVNPVGRERADTQYF. CDR3 in DNA: TGTGCCAGCAGCGTAAATCCGGTCGGGAGGGAGAGGGCAGATACGCAGTATTTT. The full variable domain, rest sourced from reference TRBV9 and TRBJ2-3, is DSGVTQTPKHLITATGQRVTLRCSPRSGDLSVYWYQQSLDQGLQFLIQYYNGEERAKGNILERFSAQQFPDLHSELNLSSLELGDSALYFCASSVNPVGRERADTQYFGPGTRLTVL.

The chain combines TRBV28 with TRBJ2-1; 14 positions match TRBD2. The ends lost 6 bases at V and 8 bases at J; junction bases unmatched: 3. The CDR3 has 14 residues. Germline CDR1 reads MDHEN; CDR2 reads SYDVKM. The CDR3 DNA sequence: TGTGCCAGCAGGGGACTAGCGGGAGTATATGAGCAGTTCTTC. Translating gives CASRGLAGVYEQFF.

The chain links TRBV5-3 to TRBJ2-5; D perhaps matches TRBD2 (5 bases). TRBV5-3 is an ORF, with its function uncertain. CDR3 length: 14 amino acids. V was shortened by 1 base and J by 1 base, with 8 bases between the two germline ends. The CDR3 DNA reads TGTGCCAGAAGCTTGCGGGGTTCCCAAGAGACCCAGTACTTC. Translated, it gives CARSLRGSQETQYF.

This clone came up a few times. The V call is TRBV12-5, the J call TRBJ2-2; no reliable D call. V was trimmed by 1 base and J by 0 bases, leaving 3 bases between them. Germline lookup yields CDR1 LGHNT and CDR2 FRNRAP. CDR3 length equals 14 residues. The CDR3 sequence: CASGLAPNTGELFF. Written as DNA, the CDR3 is TGTGCTAGTGGTTTGGCCCCGAACACCGGGGAGCTGTTTTTT.

This rearrangement joins TRBV6-4 to TRBJ2-1; 7 bases match TRBD1. This CDR3 spans 15 amino acids. Germline V gene data show CDR1 as MRHNA and CDR2 as SNTAGT. V lost 0 bases, J lost 8 bases, and 7 bases stayed unmatched. For the CDR3, the DNA is TGTGCCAGCAGTGACTCGATACAGGGGATCGATGAGCAGTTCTTC. It encodes CASSDSIQGIDEQFF.

This chain uses TRBV5-6 with TRBJ2-7; TRBD1 matches 7 bases. V lost 4 bases and J lost 6; bases outside the gene matches: 7. The CDR3 is 13 amino acids. Germline V gene data show CDR1 as SGHDT and CDR2 as YYEEEE. The chain's CDR3 is CASSETGEVEQYF. The DNA of the CDR3 is TGTGCCAGCAGCGAAACAGGGGAAGTCGAGCAGTACTTC.

This sequence joins TRBV7-9 and TRBJ1-2; maybe TRBD1 (6 bases). The CDR3 covers 14 residues. CDR1 is SEHNR and CDR2 is FQNEAQ in the germline V gene (reference sequence). With 2 bases removed from V and 10 bases from J, the gap between germline ends came to 17 bases. The CDR3 spells CASSLLQGLIDYTF. The CDR3 DNA is TGTGCCAGCAGCTTATTACAGGGATTAATTGACTACACCTTC. The whole variable domain, filled in from reference TRBV7-9 and TRBJ1-2, reads DTGVSQNPRHKITKRGQNVTFRCDPISEHNRLYWYRQTLGQGPEFLTYFQNEAQLEKSRLLSDRFSAERPKGSFSTLEIQRTEQGDSAMYLCASSLLQGLIDYTFGSGTRLTVV.

The chain employs TRBV6-5 and TRBJ1-2; possibly TRBD1 for D (5 bases). The CDR3 totals 16 residues. The V gene lost 0 bases and the J gene lost 8 bases, with 19 bases spanning the gap. Germline CDR1 is MNHEY and CDR2 is SVGAGI. CDR3 in DNA: TGTGCCAGCAGTTACTCTGGGGTCCTGGGGGTAAGGGGCTACACCTTC. Translation: CASSYSGVLGVRGYTF.

The chain uses TRBV27 and TRBJ2-7; no definite D call. With 3 bases removed from V and 0 bases from J, the gap between germline ends came to 9 bases. There are 14 residues in the CDR3. Germline values: CDR1 MNHEY, CDR2 SMNVEV (reference sequence). The CDR3 DNA follows: TGTGCCAGCAGTTTCGCAGGAGACTCCTACGAGCAGTACTTC. Translating gives CASSFAGDSYEQYF.

The chain couples TRBV28 to TRBJ2-7; D is perhaps TRBD1 (6 bases). Per the germline V gene, CDR1 is MDHEN and CDR2 is SYDVKM. Trimming took 8 bases from V and 0 from J, leaving 11 bases between them. The CDR3 runs to 13 residues. The CDR3 spells CASPTDSSYEQYF. The CDR3 nucleotides are TGTGCCAGCCCGACGGACAGCTCCTACGAGCAGTACTTC.

The V and J genes are TRBV19 and TRBJ1-6; 7 nucleotides agree with TRBD1. The CDR3 consists of 15 residues. V dropped 5 bases and J dropped 1; count of bases not matched to a gene: 2. CDR1 LNHDA and CDR2 SQIVND come from the germline V gene (reference sequence). CDR3 coding DNA: TGTGCCAGTAGTCCAGGGGGTTCCTATAATTCACCCCTCCACTTT. Amino acid sequence: CASSPGGSYNSPLHF.

Turning to this clone: This sequence is one base from a far larger clone and is likely a read error. The chain uses TRBV5-6 and TRBJ2-2; D is possibly TRBD1 or TRBD2 (5 bases each). This CDR3 is 13 amino acids long. CDR1 and CDR2 from the germline V gene are SGHDT and YYEEEE. Trimming took 0 bases from V and 5 from J, leaving 5 bases between them. This CDR3 reads CASSLGGTGELFF. The CDR3 DNA sequence: TGTGCCAGCAGCTTGGGGGGGACCGGGGAGCTGTTTTTT. The full variable domain, completed using reference TRBV5-6 and TRBJ2-2, is DAGVTQSPTHLIKTRGQQVTLRCSPKSGHDTVSWYQQALGQGPQFIFQYYEEEERQRGNFPDRFSGHQFPNYSSELNVNALLLGDSALYLCASSLGGTGELFFGEGSRLTVL.

This chain joins TRBV27 and TRBJ1-2; 7 nucleotides line up with TRBD1. The V gene end was trimmed by 2 bases and the J gene end by 0 bases; junction bases not matched to a gene: 3. The germline CDR1 and CDR2 sequences are MNHEY and SMNVEV (reference sequence). The CDR3 covers 15 residues. In nucleotides, the CDR3 is TGTGCCAGCAGTTTAACAGGGGACCCTAACTATGGCTACACCTTC. Its protein product is CASSLTGDPNYGYTF.

V and J are TRBV7-9 and TRBJ2-2; D gene unclear. The CDR3 spans 12 residues. CDR1 is SEHNR, CDR2 FQNEAQ, per germline (reference sequence). The ends were cut back, 8 bases at V and 2 bases at J, with 6 bases in the middle. The CDR3 DNA is TGTGCCAGCTCCACTAACACCGGGGAGCTGTTTTTT. As protein: CASSTNTGELFF. Based on the CDR3 plus reference TRBV7-9 and TRBJ2-2, the full variable domain is DTGVSQNPRHKITKRGQNVTFRCDPISEHNRLYWYRQTLGQGPEFLTYFQNEAQLEKSRLLSDRFSAERPKGSFSTLEIQRTEQGDSAMYLCASSTNTGELFFGEGSRLTVL.

The chain has TRBV28 and TRBJ1-1; D not certain. The V gene lost 3 bases and the J gene lost 4 bases, with 9 bases spanning the gap. This CDR3 is built from 13 residues. Germline CDR1 and CDR2: MDHEN and SYDVKM. The CDR3 DNA is TGTGCCAGCAGTTTCAACTGGGGCACTGAAGCTTTCTTT. Translated: CASSFNWGTEAFF.